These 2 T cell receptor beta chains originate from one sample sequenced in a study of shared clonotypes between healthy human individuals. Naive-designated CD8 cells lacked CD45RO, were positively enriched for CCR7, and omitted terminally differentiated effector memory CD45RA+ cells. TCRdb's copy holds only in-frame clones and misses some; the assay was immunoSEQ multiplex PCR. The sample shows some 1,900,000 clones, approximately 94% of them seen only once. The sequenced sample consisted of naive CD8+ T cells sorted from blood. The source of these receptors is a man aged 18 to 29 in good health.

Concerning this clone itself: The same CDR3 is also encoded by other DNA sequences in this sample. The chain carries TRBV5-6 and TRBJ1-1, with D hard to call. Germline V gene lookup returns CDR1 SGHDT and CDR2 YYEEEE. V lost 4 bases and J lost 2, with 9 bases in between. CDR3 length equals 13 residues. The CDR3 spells CASSLAINTEAFF. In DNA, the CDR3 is TGTGCCAGCAGCCTAGCTATAAACACTGAAGCTTTCTTT.

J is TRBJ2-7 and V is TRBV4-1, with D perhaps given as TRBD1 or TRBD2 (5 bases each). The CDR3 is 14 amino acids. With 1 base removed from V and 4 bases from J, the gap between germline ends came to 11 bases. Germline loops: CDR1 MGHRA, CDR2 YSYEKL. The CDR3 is CASSQGDERYEQYF. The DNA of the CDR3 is TGCGCCAGCAGCCAAGGGGACGAACGATACGAGCAGTACTTC.